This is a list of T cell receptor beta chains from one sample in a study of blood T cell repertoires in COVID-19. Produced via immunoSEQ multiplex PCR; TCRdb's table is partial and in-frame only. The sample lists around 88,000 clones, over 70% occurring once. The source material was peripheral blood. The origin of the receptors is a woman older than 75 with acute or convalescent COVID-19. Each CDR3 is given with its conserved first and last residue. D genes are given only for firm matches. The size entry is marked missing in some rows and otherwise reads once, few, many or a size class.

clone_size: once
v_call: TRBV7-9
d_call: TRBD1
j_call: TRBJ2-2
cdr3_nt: TGTGCCAGCAGCTTAGATCGGACAGGGGGGCGAAACACCGGGGAGCTGTTTTTT
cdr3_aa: CASSLDRTGGRNTGELFF

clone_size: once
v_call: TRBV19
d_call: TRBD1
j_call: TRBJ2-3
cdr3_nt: TGTGCCAGTAGTACGAGAGGACAGGGCCGCACAGATACGCAGTATTTT
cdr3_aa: CASSTRGQGRTDTQYF

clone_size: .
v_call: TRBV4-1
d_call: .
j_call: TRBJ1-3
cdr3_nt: TGCGCCAGCAGCTACGACAGCCTCTCTGGAAACACCATATATTTT
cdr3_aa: CASSYDSLSGNTIYF

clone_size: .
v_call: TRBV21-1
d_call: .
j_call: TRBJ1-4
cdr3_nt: TGTGCCAGCAGCACCTGTTCGGGAGGGTTTGGGGGAAAACTGTTTTTT
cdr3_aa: CASSTCSGGFGGKLFF

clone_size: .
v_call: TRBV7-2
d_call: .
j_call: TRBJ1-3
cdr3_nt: TGTGCCAGCAGCTTAGGGGCCAGCTCTGGAAACACCATATATTTT
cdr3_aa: CASSLGASSGNTIYF

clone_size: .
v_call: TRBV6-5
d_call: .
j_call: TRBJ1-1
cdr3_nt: TGTGCCAGCAGTCGACGAGACGGGGCTGAAGCTTTCTTT
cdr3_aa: CASSRRDGAEAFF

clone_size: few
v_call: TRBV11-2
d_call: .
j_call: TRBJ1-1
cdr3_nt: TGTGCCAGCAGCCGTATAGCCGTGAGGGAGCGCACTGAAGCTTTCTTT
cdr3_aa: CASSRIAVRERTEAFF

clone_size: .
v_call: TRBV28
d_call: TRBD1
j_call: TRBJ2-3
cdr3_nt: TGTGCCAGCAGTTTTTACGGGGCCGGGCAGGGGGCTTACACAGATACGCAGTATTTT
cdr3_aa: CASSFYGAGQGAYTDTQYF

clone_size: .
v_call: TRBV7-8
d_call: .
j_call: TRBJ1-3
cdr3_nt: TGTGCCAGCAGCTCCAGTACAGGTTCTGGAAACACCATATATTTT
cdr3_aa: CASSSSTGSGNTIYF

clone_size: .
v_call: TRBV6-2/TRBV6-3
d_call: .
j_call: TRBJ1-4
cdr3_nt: TGTGCCAGCAGTAGGTCGGGACACCGTAATGAAAAACTGTTTTTT
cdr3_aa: CASSRSGHRNEKLFF

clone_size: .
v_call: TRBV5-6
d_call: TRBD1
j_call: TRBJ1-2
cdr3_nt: TGTGCCAGCAGCCCTCGCCCCGGACAGGGGAGCGGCTACACCTTC
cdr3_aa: CASSPRPGQGSGYTF

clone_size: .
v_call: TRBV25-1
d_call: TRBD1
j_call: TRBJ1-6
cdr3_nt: TGTGCCAGCAGTGTCGGCAGGGGGTTTAGTTCACCCCTCCACTTT
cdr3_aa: CASSVGRGFSSPLHF

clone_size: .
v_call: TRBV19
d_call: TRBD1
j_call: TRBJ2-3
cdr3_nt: TGTGCCAGTAGTGCACCGGGACAGGGGGGAAGAGATACGCAGTATTTT
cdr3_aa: CASSAPGQGGRDTQYF

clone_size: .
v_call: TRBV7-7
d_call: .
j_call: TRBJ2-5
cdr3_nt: TGTGCCAGCAGCTTAGGTACAGGGCAAGAGACCCAGTACTTC
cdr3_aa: CASSLGTGQETQYF

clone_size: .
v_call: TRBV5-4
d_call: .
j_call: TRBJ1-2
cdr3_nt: TGTGCCAGCAGCTTGGAATTCGGGGAAGGCTACACCTTC
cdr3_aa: CASSLEFGEGYTF

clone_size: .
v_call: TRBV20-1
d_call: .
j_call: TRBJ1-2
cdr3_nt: TGCAGTGCTAGGCGGGAAACCTTC
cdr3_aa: CSARRETF